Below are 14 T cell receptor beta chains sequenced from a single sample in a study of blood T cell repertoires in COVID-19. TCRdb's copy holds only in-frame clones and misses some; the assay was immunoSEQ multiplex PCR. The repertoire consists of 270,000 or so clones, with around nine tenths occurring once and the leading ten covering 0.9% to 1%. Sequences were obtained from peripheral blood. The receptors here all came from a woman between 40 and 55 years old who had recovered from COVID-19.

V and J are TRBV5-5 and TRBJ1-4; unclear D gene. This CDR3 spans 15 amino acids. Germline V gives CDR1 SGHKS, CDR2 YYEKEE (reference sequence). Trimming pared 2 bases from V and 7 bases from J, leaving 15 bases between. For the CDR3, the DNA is TGTGCCAGCAGCTTACAGACCGTCTATGGTGAAAAACTGTTTTTT. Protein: CASSLQTVYGEKLFF.

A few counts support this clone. The CDR3 coding sequence is TGTGCCAGTAGTGCGACGCGGGCCACTGAAGCTTTCTTT. Translating gives CASSATRATEAFF. This rearrangement joins TRBV19 to TRBJ1-1, with D unclear. CDR3 length equals 13 residues. The ends were cut back, 5 bases at V and 4 bases at J, with 11 bases in the middle. Germline V gene lookup returns CDR1 LNHDA and CDR2 SQIVND (reference sequence).

The CDR3 sequence is CASSPGAVKDTQYF. DNA for the CDR3: TGTGCCAGCTCACCAGGGGCAGTCAAAGATACGCAGTATTTT. The chain combines TRBV18 with TRBJ2-3; tentative D call: TRBD1 (5 bases). In germline, CDR1 is KGHSH, CDR2 LQKENI. The CDR3 has 14 amino acids. The V and J ends lost 2 bases and 5 bases respectively, with 11 bases between them.

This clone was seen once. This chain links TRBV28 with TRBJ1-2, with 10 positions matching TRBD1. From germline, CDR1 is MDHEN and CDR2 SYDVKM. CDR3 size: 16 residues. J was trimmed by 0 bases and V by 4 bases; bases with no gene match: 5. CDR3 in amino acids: CASSSTGGAPNYGYTF. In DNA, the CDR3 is TGTGCCAGCAGTTCGACAGGGGGCGCACCTAACTATGGCTACACCTTC.

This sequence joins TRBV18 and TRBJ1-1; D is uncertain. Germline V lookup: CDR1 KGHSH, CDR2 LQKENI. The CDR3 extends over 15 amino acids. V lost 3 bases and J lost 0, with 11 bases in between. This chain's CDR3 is CASSPYLEMNTEAFF. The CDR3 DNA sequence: TGTGCCAGCTCACCTTATCTGGAGATGAACACTGAAGCTTTCTTT.

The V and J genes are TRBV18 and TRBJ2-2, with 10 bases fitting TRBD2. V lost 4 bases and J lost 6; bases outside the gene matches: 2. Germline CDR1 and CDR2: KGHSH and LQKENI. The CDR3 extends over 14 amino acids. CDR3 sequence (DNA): TGTGCCAGCTCACTGGGGACTAGCGCCGGGGAGCTGTTTTTT. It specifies CASSLGTSAGELFF. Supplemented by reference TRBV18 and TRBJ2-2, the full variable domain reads NAGVMQNPRHLVRRRGQEARLRCSPMKGHSHVYWYRQLPEEGLKFMVYLQKENIIDESGMPKERFSAEFPKEGPSILRIQQVVRGDSAAYFCASSLGTSAGELFFGEGSRLTVL.

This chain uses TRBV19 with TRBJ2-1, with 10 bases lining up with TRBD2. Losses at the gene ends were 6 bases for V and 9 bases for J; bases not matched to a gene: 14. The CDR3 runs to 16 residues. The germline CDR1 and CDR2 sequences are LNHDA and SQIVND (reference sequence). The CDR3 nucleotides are TGTGCCAGTAGGGGGGTATGGCTAGCGGGAGAGCGTGAGCAGTTCTTC. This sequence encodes CASRGVWLAGEREQFF.

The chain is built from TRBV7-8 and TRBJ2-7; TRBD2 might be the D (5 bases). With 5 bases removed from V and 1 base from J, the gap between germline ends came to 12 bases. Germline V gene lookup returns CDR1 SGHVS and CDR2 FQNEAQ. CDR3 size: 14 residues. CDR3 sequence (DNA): TGTGCCAGCAGCCCCGACGGGATTTCCTACGAGCAGTACTTC. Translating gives CASSPDGISYEQYF.

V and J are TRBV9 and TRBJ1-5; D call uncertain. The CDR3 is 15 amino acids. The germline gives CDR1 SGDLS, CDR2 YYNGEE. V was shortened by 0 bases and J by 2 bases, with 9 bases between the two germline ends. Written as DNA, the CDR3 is TGTGCCAGCAGCGTAGCAGGTCAGGGCAATCAGCCCCAGCATTTT. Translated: CASSVAGQGNQPQHF. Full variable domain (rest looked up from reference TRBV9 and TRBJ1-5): DSGVTQTPKHLITATGQRVTLRCSPRSGDLSVYWYQQSLDQGLQFLIQYYNGEERAKGNILERFSAQQFPDLHSELNLSSLELGDSALYFCASSVAGQGNQPQHFGDGTRLSIL.

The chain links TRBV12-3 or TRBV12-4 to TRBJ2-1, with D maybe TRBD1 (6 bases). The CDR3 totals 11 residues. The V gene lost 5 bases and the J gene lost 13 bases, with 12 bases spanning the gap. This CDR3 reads CASSPSGAQFF. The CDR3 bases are TGTGCCAGCAGTCCATCAGGGGCCCAGTTCTTC.

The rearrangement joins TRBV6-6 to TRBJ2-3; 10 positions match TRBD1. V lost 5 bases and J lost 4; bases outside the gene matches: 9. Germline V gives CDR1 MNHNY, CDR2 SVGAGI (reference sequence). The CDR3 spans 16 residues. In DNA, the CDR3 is TGTGCCAGCAGTAGACCGGGACAGGGGATTTCAGATACGCAGTATTTT. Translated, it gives CASSRPGQGISDTQYF.

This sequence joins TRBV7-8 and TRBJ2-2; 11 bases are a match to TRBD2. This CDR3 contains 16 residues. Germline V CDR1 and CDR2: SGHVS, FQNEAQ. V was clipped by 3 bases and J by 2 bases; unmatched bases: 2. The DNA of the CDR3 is TGTGCCAGCAGCTTCGGGACTAGCGGTAACACCGGGGAGCTGTTTTTT. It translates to CASSFGTSGNTGELFF.

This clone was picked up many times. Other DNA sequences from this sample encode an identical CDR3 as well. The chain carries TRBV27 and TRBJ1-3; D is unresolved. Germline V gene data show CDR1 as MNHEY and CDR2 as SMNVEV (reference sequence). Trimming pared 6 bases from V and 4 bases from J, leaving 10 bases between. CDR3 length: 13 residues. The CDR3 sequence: CASSPSGGNTIYF. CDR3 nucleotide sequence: TGTGCCAGCAGCCCTTCGGGAGGAAACACCATATATTTT.

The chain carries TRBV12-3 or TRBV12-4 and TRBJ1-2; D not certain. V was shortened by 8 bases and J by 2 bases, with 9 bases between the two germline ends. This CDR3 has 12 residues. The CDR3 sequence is CASCPGNYGYTF. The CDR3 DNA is TGTGCCAGCTGCCCCGGGAACTATGGCTACACCTTC.